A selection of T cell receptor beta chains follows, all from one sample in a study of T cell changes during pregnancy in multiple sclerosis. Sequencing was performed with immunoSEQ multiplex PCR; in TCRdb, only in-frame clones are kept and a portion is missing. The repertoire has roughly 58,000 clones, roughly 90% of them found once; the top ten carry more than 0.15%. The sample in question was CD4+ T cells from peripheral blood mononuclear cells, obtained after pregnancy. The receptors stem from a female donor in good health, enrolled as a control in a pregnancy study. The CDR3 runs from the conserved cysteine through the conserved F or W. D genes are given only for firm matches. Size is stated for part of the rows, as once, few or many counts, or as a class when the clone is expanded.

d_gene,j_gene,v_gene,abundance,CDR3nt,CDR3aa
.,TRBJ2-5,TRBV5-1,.,TGCGCCAGCAGCTTTGTGAGGGAAGAGACCCAGTACTTC,CASSFVREETQYF
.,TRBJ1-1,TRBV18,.,TGTGCCAGCTCACCAATGGTCTCCGGGAACACTGAAGCTTTCTTT,CASSPMVSGNTEAFF
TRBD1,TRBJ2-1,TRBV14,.,TGTGCCAGCAGCCCGGGGACAGGGAATTCCTACAATGAGCAGTTCTTC,CASSPGTGNSYNEQFF
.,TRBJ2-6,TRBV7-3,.,TGTGCCAGCAGCCTACTCAATCCAAACTCTGGGGCCAACGTCCTGACTTTC,CASSLLNPNSGANVLTF
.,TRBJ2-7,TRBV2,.,TGTGCCAGCAGGGACACCTTCTTTCTGGGAGAGCAGTACTTC,CASRDTFFLGEQYF
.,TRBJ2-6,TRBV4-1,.,TGCGCCAGCAGCCTATCTGGGGCCAACGTCCTGACTTTC,CASSLSGANVLTF
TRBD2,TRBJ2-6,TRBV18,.,TGTGCCAGCTCACCTACGGGAGGCTCTGGGGCCAACGTCCTGACTTTC,CASSPTGGSGANVLTF
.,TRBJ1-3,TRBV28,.,TGTGCCAGCAGTCCCTCAGGGCTGGGTGGAAACACCATATATTTT,CASSPSGLGGNTIYF
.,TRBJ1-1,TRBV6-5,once,TGTGCCAGCAGTCCCCCAGGAAGCACTGAAGCTTTCTTT,CASSPPGSTEAFF
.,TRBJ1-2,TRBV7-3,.,TGTGCCAGCAGCTCAATGGCGGGGGGCGGCTATGGCTACACCTTC,CASSSMAGGGYGYTF
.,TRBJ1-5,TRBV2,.,TGTGCCAGCGTGAGGAGCAGCAATCAGCCCCAGCATTTT,CASVRSSNQPQHF
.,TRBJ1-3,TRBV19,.,TGTGCCAGTAGTGCCATAAACAGGGCGCAAGCCCCCCAGAGAAACACCATATATTTT,CASSAINRAQAPQRNTIYF
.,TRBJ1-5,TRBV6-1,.,TGTGCCAGCAGTGAAACAGATAGCAATCAGCCCCAGCATTTT,CASSETDSNQPQHF
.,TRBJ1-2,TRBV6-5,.,TGTGCCAGCAGTTACTCGAGACAGTTTCGCTATGGCTACACCTTC,CASSYSRQFRYGYTF
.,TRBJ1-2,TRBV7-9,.,TGTGCCAGCAGCTTAGCCGGGACAAAGGCTAACTATGGCTACACCTTC,CASSLAGTKANYGYTF
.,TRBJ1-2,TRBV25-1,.,TGTGCCAGCAGTGAACAGGGGCCCGCTAACTATGGCTACACCTTC,CASSEQGPANYGYTF
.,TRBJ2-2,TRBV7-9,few,TGTGCCAGCAGCTTAGTTCAGGGATCCGGGGAGCTGTTTTTT,CASSLVQGSGELFF
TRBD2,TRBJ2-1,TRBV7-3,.,TGTGCCAGCAGCTACCGGGGCGGGGGGCTTAACAATGAGCAGTTCTTC,CASSYRGGGLNNEQFF
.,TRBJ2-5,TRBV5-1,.,TGCGCCAGCAGCCAGAAGAGTGGGGGGGCCCAAGAGACCCAGTACTTC,CASSQKSGGAQETQYF
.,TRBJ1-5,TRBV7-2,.,TGTGCCAGCAGCTTAGGGGGGGGAAGTGGCAATCAGCCCCAGCATTTT,CASSLGGGSGNQPQHF
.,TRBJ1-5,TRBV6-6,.,TGTGCCAGCACGCAGGGAATAAGCAATCAGCCCCAGCATTTT,CASTQGISNQPQHF
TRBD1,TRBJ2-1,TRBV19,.,TGTGCCAGTAACGAGGGACAGGGGGAGGTGAGGGAGCAGTTCTTC,CASNEGQGEVREQFF
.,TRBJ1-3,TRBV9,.,TGTGCCAGCAGCGTAGATACCTATGGAAACACCATATATTTT,CASSVDTYGNTIYF
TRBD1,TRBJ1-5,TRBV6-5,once,TGTGCCAGCAGAATGGACAGGGCCGCGCGGCCCCAGCATTTT,CASRMDRAARPQHF
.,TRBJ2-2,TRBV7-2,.,TGTGCCAGCAGCTCGAGGGCCCTAGTGGGCGCCGGGGAGCTGTTTTTT,CASSSRALVGAGELFF
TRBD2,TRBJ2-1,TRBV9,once,TGTGCCAGCAGCGCCGGACTAGCGGGGGGAATTGAGCAGTTCTTC,CASSAGLAGGIEQFF